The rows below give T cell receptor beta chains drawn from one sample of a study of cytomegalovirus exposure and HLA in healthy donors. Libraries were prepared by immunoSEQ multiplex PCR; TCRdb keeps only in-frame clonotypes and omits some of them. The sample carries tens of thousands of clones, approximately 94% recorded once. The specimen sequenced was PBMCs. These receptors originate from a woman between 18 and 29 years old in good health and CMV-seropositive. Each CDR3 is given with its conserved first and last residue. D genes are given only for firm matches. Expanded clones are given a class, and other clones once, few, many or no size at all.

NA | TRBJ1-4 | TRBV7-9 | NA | CASSLALAPVGEKLFF | TGTGCCAGCAGCTTAGCGTTGGCCCCAGTTGGTGAAAAACTGTTTTTT
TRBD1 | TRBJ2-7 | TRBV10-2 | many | CASGTATYEQYF | TGCGCCAGCGGGACAGCGACCTACGAGCAGTACTTC
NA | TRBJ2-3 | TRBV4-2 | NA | CASSQGVAGTDTQYF | TGTGCCAGCAGCCAAGGGGTAGCCGGTACAGATACGCAGTATTTT
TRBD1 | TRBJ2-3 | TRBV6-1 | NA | CASSRDSRGDTQYF | TGTGCCAGCAGCCGGGACAGCAGGGGAGATACGCAGTATTTT
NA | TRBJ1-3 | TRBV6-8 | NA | CASSYSPCDLRKGNTIYF | TGTGCCAGCAGTTACTCCCCCTGCGACCTCAGGAAGGGAAACACCATATATTTT
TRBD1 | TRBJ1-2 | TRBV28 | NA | CASSLPRGQGLHGYTF | TGTGCCAGCAGTTTACCCCGGGGACAGGGGTTGCATGGCTACACCTTC
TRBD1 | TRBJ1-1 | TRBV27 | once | CASRPTGASEAFF | TGTGCCAGCAGACCAACAGGGGCTTCTGAAGCTTTCTTT
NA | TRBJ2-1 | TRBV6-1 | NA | CASRKHEQFF | TGTGCCAGCAGGAAGCATGAGCAGTTCTTC
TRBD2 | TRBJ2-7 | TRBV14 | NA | CASSHGVSGIYYEQYF | TGTGCCAGCAGCCACGGGGTTAGCGGGATCTATTACGAGCAGTACTTC
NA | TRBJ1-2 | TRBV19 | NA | CASSLTLANYGYTF | TGTGCCAGTAGCTTAACGCTAGCTAACTATGGCTACACCTTC
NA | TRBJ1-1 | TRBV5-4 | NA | CASSLEGQNTEAFF | TGTGCCAGCAGCTTGGAGGGACAGAACACTGAAGCTTTCTTT
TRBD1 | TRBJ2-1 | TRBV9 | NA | CASSEGTGAREQFF | TGTGCCAGCAGCGAAGGGACAGGGGCGCGTGAGCAGTTCTTC
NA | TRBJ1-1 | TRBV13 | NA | CASSLSGEPNTEAFF | TGTGCCAGCAGCTTGTCAGGTGAACCGAACACTGAAGCTTTCTTT
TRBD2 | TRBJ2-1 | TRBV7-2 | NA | CASSIHSGATYNEQFF | TGTGCCAGCAGCATCCATAGCGGGGCCACCTACAATGAGCAGTTCTTC
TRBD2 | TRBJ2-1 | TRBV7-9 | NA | CASSLSGGAGAYNEQFF | TGTGCCAGCAGCTTAAGCGGGGGGGCTGGCGCCTACAATGAGCAGTTCTTC
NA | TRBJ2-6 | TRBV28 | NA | CATLVRANVLTF | TGTGCCACCCTAGTGAGGGCCAACGTCCTGACTTTC
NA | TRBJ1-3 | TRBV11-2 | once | CASSLGPTRAPFGNTIYF | TGTGCCAGCAGCTTAGGACCGACCAGGGCTCCCTTTGGAAACACCATATATTTT
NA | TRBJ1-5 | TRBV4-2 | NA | CASSQDWGRLEPQHF | TGTGCCAGCAGCCAAGATTGGGGCAGGTTGGAGCCCCAGCATTTT
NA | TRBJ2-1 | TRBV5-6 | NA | CASSSFAGTPSYNEQFF | TGTGCCAGCAGCTCCTTCGCCGGGACTCCCTCCTACAATGAGCAGTTCTTC
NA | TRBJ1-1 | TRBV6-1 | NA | CASRPGGGTEAFF | TGTGCCAGCAGACCGGGGGGTGGTACTGAAGCTTTCTTT
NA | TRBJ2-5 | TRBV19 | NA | CASSIRGARETQYF | TGTGCCAGTAGTATACGGGGGGCCCGAGAGACCCAGTACTTC
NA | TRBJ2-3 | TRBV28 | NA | CASSFGGLPFTDTQYF | TGTGCCAGCAGTTTTGGTGGGCTCCCTTTCACAGATACGCAGTATTTT
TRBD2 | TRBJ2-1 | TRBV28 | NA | CASSSSTGSGVVSYNEQFF | TGTGCCAGCAGCTCTTCAACCGGAAGCGGGGTGGTCTCCTACAATGAGCAGTTCTTC